These T cell receptor beta chains were read from a single sample in a study of vaccination effects on CD4 cells after COVID-19. For these TCRs, the target antigens are not known. Sequenced by immunoSEQ multiplex PCR; TCRdb stores in-frame clones only, minus some. This repertoire shows tens of thousands of clones, under 70% found once; its top ten account for 15% to 20%. The specimen was CD4+ T cells from PBMCs cultured with SARS-CoV-2 spike peptides, collected before COVID-19 vaccination. The receptors were sampled from a human donor who received a COVID-19 vaccine. Each CDR3 is given with its conserved first and last residue. A D gene is named only where the DNA matches it firmly. Some rows mark clone size as missing; the rest say once, few, many or name a class of expanded clone.

v_gene	j_gene	d_gene	abundance	CDR3aa	CDR3nt
TRBV10-3	TRBJ1-4	NA	NA	CAIKDSVNEKLFF	TGTGCCATCAAGGACAGTGTAAATGAAAAACTGTTTTTT
TRBV2	TRBJ1-5	NA	once	CASSDRGVGQPQHF	TGTGCCAGCAGTGACCGAGGGGTCGGTCAGCCCCAGCATTTT
TRBV28	TRBJ2-3	NA	NA	CASSPMSSTDTQYF	TGTGCCAGCAGTCCGATGTCTAGCACAGATACGCAGTATTTT
TRBV9	TRBJ1-3	NA	NA	CASSVGDTAGNTIYF	TGTGCCAGCAGCGTAGGGGACACGGCCGGAAACACCATATATTTT
TRBV9	TRBJ1-2	NA	NA	CASSVTPNYGYTF	TGTGCCAGCAGCGTGACACCAAACTATGGCTACACCTTC
TRBV28	TRBJ1-4	TRBD1	NA	CASSGQGAIGEKLFF	TGTGCCAGCAGTGGCCAGGGGGCGATAGGTGAAAAACTGTTTTTT
TRBV5-1	TRBJ2-7	TRBD2	once	CASSPTSGNEQYF	TGCGCCAGCAGCCCAACTAGCGGTAACGAGCAGTACTTC
TRBV15	TRBJ2-1	TRBD2	NA	CATSTPSGRSSEQFF	TGTGCCACCAGCACCCCTAGCGGGAGGAGTAGTGAGCAGTTCTTC
TRBV7-2	TRBJ1-1	NA	NA	CASSLLGVEAFF	TGTGCCAGCAGTCTTCTGGGGGTTGAAGCTTTCTTT
TRBV30	TRBJ1-5	NA	NA	CAWSGVPGQPQHF	TGTGCCTGGAGTGGTGTCCCAGGTCAGCCCCAGCATTTT
TRBV7-2	TRBJ2-7	TRBD1	NA	CASSGSPAGGQYF	TGTGCCAGCAGCGGGAGCCCTGCAGGGGGGCAGTACTTC
TRBV6-1	TRBJ2-2	TRBD1	NA	CASSESRQGTGELFF	TGTGCCAGCAGTGAGTCGCGACAGGGGACCGGGGAGCTGTTTTTT
TRBV2	TRBJ2-5	NA	few	CASSEGRETQYF	TGTGCCAGCAGTGAAGGCAGGGAGACCCAGTACTTC
TRBV7-2	TRBJ1-1	NA	NA	CASSGGGVAFF	TGTGCCAGCAGCGGGGGTGGAGTAGCTTTCTTT
TRBV12-5	TRBJ2-1	NA	NA	CASGRTDEQFF	TGTGCTAGTGGACGGACTGACGAGCAGTTCTTC
TRBV5-1	TRBJ2-1	TRBD1	NA	CASTPGTGGNEQFF	TGCGCCAGCACCCCCGGGACAGGAGGCAATGAGCAGTTCTTC
TRBV7-8	TRBJ2-1	TRBD2	once	CASSPWTSWDEQFF	TGTGCCAGCAGCCCCTGGACTAGCTGGGATGAGCAGTTCTTC
TRBV5-1	TRBJ2-5	TRBD2	few	CASSSGGTSGRRETQYF	TGCGCCAGCAGCTCGGGGGGGACTAGCGGGAGGAGAGAGACCCAGTACTTC
TRBV3-1/TRBV3-2	TRBJ2-3	TRBD2	few	CASSPGLAGGTDTQYF	TGTGCCAGCAGCCCGGGACTAGCGGGGGGCACAGATACGCAGTATTTT
TRBV5-1	TRBJ1-2	NA	NA	CASSLSGRQYNYGYTF	TGCGCCAGCAGCTTGTCAGGGAGGCAGTATAACTATGGCTACACCTTC
TRBV7-9	TRBJ2-4	NA	NA	CASSREGSGKNIQYF	TGTGCCAGCAGCCGCGAGGGTTCCGGCAAAAACATTCAGTACTTC
TRBV27	TRBJ2-1	NA	once	CASSFSEYNEQFF	TGTGCCAGCAGTTTCTCGGAATACAATGAGCAGTTCTTC
TRBV7-9	TRBJ1-2	NA	few	CASGPTVADYGYTF	TGTGCCAGCGGGCCGACAGTCGCTGACTATGGCTACACCTTC
TRBV18	TRBJ2-7	NA	few	CASSANPDYEQYF	TGTGCCAGCTCGGCCAACCCTGACTACGAGCAGTACTTC
TRBV4-1	TRBJ1-2	NA	NA	CASSQGGLLNYGYTF	TGCGCCAGCAGCCAAGGAGGCCTGCTCAACTATGGCTACACCTTC
TRBV7-8	TRBJ1-1	NA	NA	CASSLGRVFDTEAFF	TGTGCCAGCAGCTTAGGGAGGGTTTTTGACACTGAAGCTTTCTTT
TRBV5-6	TRBJ1-6	NA	NA	CASSLFYANSPLHF	TGTGCCAGCAGCTTGTTTTATGCTAATTCACCCCTCCACTTT
TRBV5-1	TRBJ2-1	TRBD2	NA	CASSLTSGSGNEQFF	TGCGCCAGCAGCCTAACTAGCGGGAGTGGCAATGAGCAGTTCTTC
TRBV2	TRBJ2-3	TRBD1	once	CASRGGTGYFADTQYF	TGTGCCAGCAGGGGAGGGACAGGGTATTTCGCAGATACGCAGTATTTT
TRBV18	TRBJ2-1	NA	once	CASSRSQLGLYNEQFF	TGTGCCAGCTCACGTTCCCAGTTGGGATTATACAATGAGCAGTTCTTC
TRBV28	TRBJ1-2	TRBD1	NA	CASSLGAGQPGGGYTF	TGTGCCAGCAGTTTAGGGGCGGGACAGCCTGGGGGTGGCTACACCTTC
TRBV7-2	TRBJ2-2	TRBD2	NA	CASSLVSGGLTGELFF	TGTGCCAGCAGCTTAGTTAGCGGGGGCCTTACCGGGGAGCTGTTTTTT
TRBV19	TRBJ2-7	TRBD1	NA	CASSIPGGSYEQYF	TGTGCCAGTAGTATCCCAGGGGGATCCTACGAGCAGTACTTC
TRBV5-3	TRBJ1-4	NA	NA	CARSLAGYPNEKLFF	TGTGCCAGAAGCTTGGCAGGGTACCCTAATGAAAAACTGTTTTTT
TRBV2	TRBJ2-1	TRBD1	once	CASSTDRGRGNEQFF	TGTGCCAGCAGTACGGACAGGGGGCGAGGTAATGAGCAGTTCTTC
TRBV2	TRBJ1-1	NA	NA	CASSDRGGTLTFF	TGTGCCAGCAGTGACCGGGGCGGGACTCTTACTTTCTTT
TRBV4-2	TRBJ2-3	NA	NA	CASSQDQGREDTQYF	TGTGCCAGCAGCCAAGATCAGGGGCGGGAAGATACGCAGTATTTT
TRBV30	TRBJ2-2	NA	few	CAWSVRGYYTGELFF	TGTGCCTGGAGTGTACGGGGCTACTACACCGGGGAGCTGTTTTTT
TRBV14	TRBJ2-7	NA	NA	CASSQEAEQYF	TGTGCCAGCAGCCAAGAAGCCGAGCAGTACTTC
TRBV5-1	TRBJ2-7	TRBD2	NA	CASSLGGTSGYEQYF	TGCGCCAGCAGCTTGGGAGGGACTAGCGGCTACGAGCAGTACTTC
TRBV28	TRBJ1-3	NA	NA	CASSFSGNTIYF	TGTGCCAGCAGTTTCTCTGGAAACACCATATATTTT
TRBV11-2	TRBJ2-2	TRBD1	few	CASSIGQGDSGELFF	TGTGCCAGCAGCATCGGACAGGGGGATTCCGGGGAGCTGTTTTTT
TRBV4-2	TRBJ1-1	TRBD1	NA	CASSRQGNTEAFF	TGTGCCAGCTCCAGACAGGGGAACACTGAAGCTTTCTTT